The 13 T cell receptor beta chains listed next were all sequenced from one sample in a study of blood T cell repertoires in COVID-19. Only in-frame clones appear in the TCRdb table, and some are missing; sequencing was by immunoSEQ multiplex PCR. The sample records about 280,000 clones, approximately 85% being singletons. Sequenced: peripheral blood. The origin of the receptors is a man aged 45-65 years with active or convalescent COVID-19.

In its sample, this clone was seen once. The chain couples TRBV18 to TRBJ1-1; D is unclear. Germline CDR1 reads KGHSH; CDR2 reads LQKENI. The CDR3 length is 17 residues. V was cut by 3 bases and J by 0 bases, with 17 bases left in between. The CDR3 nucleotides read TGTGCCAGCTCACCTAGATCCAACGCCGCCCTGAACACTGAAGCTTTCTTT. Its translation: CASSPRSNAALNTEAFF.

The chain uses TRBV11-2 and TRBJ2-3, with 8 nucleotides matching TRBD2. Germline V CDR1 and CDR2: SGHAT, FQNNGV. V was clipped by 1 base and J by 2 bases; unmatched bases: 2. The CDR3 contains 15 residues. CDR3 region: CASSLGTSLTDTQYF. CDR3 DNA: TGTGCCAGCAGCTTAGGGACTAGCCTCACAGATACGCAGTATTTT.

The chain uses TRBV6-1 and TRBJ1-3; D remains ambiguous. Germline values: CDR1 MNHNS, CDR2 SASEGT. The CDR3 is 14 residues long. The V end was cut by 3 bases, the J end by 1 base, with 7 bases between. As DNA, the CDR3 is TGTGCCAGCAGTGATCCGGGATCTGGAAACACCATATATTTT. This sequence encodes CASSDPGSGNTIYF.

This rearrangement joins TRBV7-9 to TRBJ2-5; D remains unclear. This CDR3 has 11 amino acids. From germline, CDR1 is SEHNR and CDR2 FQNEAQ (reference sequence). V was cut by 3 bases and J by 4 bases, with 3 bases left in between. The CDR3 coding sequence is TGTGCCAGCAGCTTCGGAGAGACCCAGTACTTC. Residues: CASSFGETQYF. Full variable domain (rest looked up from reference TRBV7-9 and TRBJ2-5): DTGVSQNPRHKITKRGQNVTFRCDPISEHNRLYWYRQTLGQGPEFLTYFQNEAQLEKSRLLSDRFSAERPKGSFSTLEIQRTEQGDSAMYLCASSFGETQYFGPGTRLLVL.

This clone was recorded only once. This chain connects TRBV5-1 to TRBJ1-1; TRBD1 agrees at 8 bases. Losses at the gene ends were 0 bases for V and 6 bases for J; bases not matched to a gene: 4. The CDR3 sequence is 14 residues long. Germline V CDR1 and CDR2: SGHRS, YFSETQ. The CDR3 region is CASSLGQGASEAFF. CDR3 nucleotides: TGCGCCAGCAGCTTGGGGCAGGGGGCTTCTGAAGCTTTCTTT. Full variable domain (rest looked up from reference TRBV5-1 and TRBJ1-1): KAGVTQTPRYLIKTRGQQVTLSCSPISGHRSVSWYQQTPGQGLQFLFEYFSETQRNKGNFPGRFSGRQFSNSRSEMNVSTLELGDSALYLCASSLGQGASEAFFGQGTRLTVV.

The J gene is TRBJ2-1, the V gene TRBV27; a possible D gene is TRBD2 (6 bases). CDR1 and CDR2 (germline): MNHEY, SMNVEV (reference sequence). Trimming took off 7 bases at V and 2 bases at J, with 18 bases between the two ends. The CDR3 has 16 amino acids. CDR3 amino acids: CASTSLGGLAYNEQFF. In DNA form, the CDR3 reads TGTGCCAGCACCTCCCTGGGAGGTCTCGCCTACAATGAGCAGTTCTTC.

This clone is a singleton in its sample. The gene calls are TRBV7-8 and TRBJ1-2, with D maybe TRBD1 (5 bases). Germline CDR1 is SGHVS and CDR2 is FQNEAQ. The CDR3 runs 12 residues. The germline V and J ends were trimmed by 1 base and 8 bases, with 8 bases remaining between them. The CDR3 region is CASSLGGWGYTF. CDR3 DNA sequence: TGTGCCAGCAGCTTAGGGGGCTGGGGCTACACCTTC.

The rearrangement uses TRBV12-5 and TRBJ2-7; 8 positions agree with TRBD2. The V segment lost 5 bases and the J segment 1 base; nucleotides outside the gene matches: 7. Germline lookup yields CDR1 LGHNT and CDR2 FRNRAP. CDR3 length: 15 amino acids. The CDR3 bases are TGTGCTAGTGGTGTTCCTAGCGGGTTTTCCTACGAGCAGTACTTC. Protein: CASGVPSGFSYEQYF.

The chain combines TRBV7-9 with TRBJ2-7; 8 bases align to TRBD2. The germline gives CDR1 SEHNR, CDR2 FQNEAQ (reference sequence). There are 17 residues in the CDR3. J was trimmed by 5 bases and V by 5 bases; bases with no gene match: 17. For the CDR3, the DNA is TGTGCCAGCAGCCCCTTGGGTGGACGGGAGGGCTCTCACGAGCAGTACTTC. This gives the protein CASSPLGGREGSHEQYF.

The rearrangement uses TRBV6-5 and TRBJ1-2; D not certain. This CDR3 has 13 amino acids. Trimming shortened V by 5 bases and J by 8 bases, and 15 bases separated the two germline ends. From germline, CDR1 is MNHEY and CDR2 SVGAGI. The CDR3 DNA is TGTGCCAGCAGTATAGACCAGGCGGGCGGCTACACCTTC. Encoded protein: CASSIDQAGGYTF.

The rearrangement links TRBV5-5 to TRBJ1-1, with a possible D match to TRBD1 (5 bases). V shed 4 bases and J shed 0 bases, with 7 bases lying between them. The CDR3 contains 13 residues. Looked up from germline, CDR1 is SGHKS and CDR2 is YYEKEE (reference sequence). The CDR3 nucleotides read TGTGCCAGCAGCCAGGGCATGAACACTGAAGCTTTCTTT. This sequence encodes CASSQGMNTEAFF.

This clone was seen once. This chain connects TRBV6-7 to TRBJ1-2; D perhaps matches TRBD1 (6 bases). TRBV6-7 carries the ORF label, with uncertain function. There are 12 residues in the CDR3. The V end was cut by 7 bases, the J end by 8 bases, with 14 bases between. The CDR3 bases are TGTGCCAGCACCCCAACAGGGCCCGGCTACACCTTC. As protein: CASTPTGPGYTF.

V and J are TRBV11-2 and TRBJ2-3, with unresolved D. Looked up from germline, CDR1 is SGHAT and CDR2 is FQNNGV. Trimming took off 1 base at V and 6 bases at J, with 14 bases between the two ends. The CDR3 runs 15 residues. The CDR3, as DNA: TGTGCCAGCAGCTTAGTAGTTGATGGAGTTGATACGCAGTATTTT. This encodes CASSLVVDGVDTQYF.